This TCR beta chain was identified in a study of blood T cell repertoires in COVID-19. Recruits, aged roughly 18 to 100 years, lived in about two dozen US areas. Self-reported history from a screening survey and questionnaire set each donor's cohort. Among Cohort 3 donors, those recovered had two negative PCRs, clearance, or symptom resolution. This CDR3 contains 14 residues. Germline CDR1 and CDR2: MGHRA and YSYEKL. V lost 2 bases to trimming and J lost 4 bases; unmatched junction nucleotides: 2. As processed by the authors: Reference gene primer amplification gave estimated nucleated cell counts. Repertoires were generated with immunoSEQ multiplex PCR, while TCRdb's copy carries only in-frame clones and drops some. V and J calls and clone size follow that table, whereas D and trimming were derived from the DNA. There are 150,000 or so clones in the sample; approximately 80% occur only once, and approximately 12% lies in the top ten.

Specimen: PBMCs or T cells enriched from blood (not recorded which). This rearrangement joins TRBV4-1 to TRBJ2-7; 10 nucleotides agree with TRBD1. This receptor was identified in a man between 45 and 60 years old who had recovered from COVID-19. In DNA form, the CDR3 reads TGCGCCAGCAGCCAACGGACAGGGGGTTACGAGCAGTACTTC. This codes for CASSQRTGGYEQYF.